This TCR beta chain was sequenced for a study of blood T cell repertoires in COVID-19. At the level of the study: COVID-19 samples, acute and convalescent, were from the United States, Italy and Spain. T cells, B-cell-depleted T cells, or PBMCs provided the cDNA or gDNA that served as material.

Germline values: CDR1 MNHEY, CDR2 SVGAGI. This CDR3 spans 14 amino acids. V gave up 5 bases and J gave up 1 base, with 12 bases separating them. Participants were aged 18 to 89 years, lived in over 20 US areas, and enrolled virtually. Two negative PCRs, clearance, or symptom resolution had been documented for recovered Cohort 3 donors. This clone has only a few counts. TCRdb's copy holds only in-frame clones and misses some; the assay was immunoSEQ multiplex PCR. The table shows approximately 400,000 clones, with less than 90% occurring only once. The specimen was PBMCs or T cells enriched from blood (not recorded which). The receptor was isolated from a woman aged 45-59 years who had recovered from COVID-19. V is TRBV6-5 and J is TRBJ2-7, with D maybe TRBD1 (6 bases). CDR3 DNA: TGTGCCAGCAGTCTCGGGACAAAGTCCTACGAGCAGTACTTC. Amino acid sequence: CASSLGTKSYEQYF.